The TCR beta chain described here comes from a study of cytomegalovirus exposure and HLA in healthy donors (dated by TCRdb to 2016 to 2017). In terms of the full investigation: According to an earlier analysis of 587 of the donors, about 190 million T cells yielded over 90 million unique TCR beta sequences and about 300 Gb of sequence data. A later analysis re-examined previously published TCR beta repertoires from more than 650 donors and added high-resolution HLA genotyping to investigate patterns of TCR occurrence. Class I and class II HLA loci were covered by the typing at four-digit resolution. High-throughput TCR immunosequencing, statistical association of individual TCRs with disease status, and machine learning were combined to predict cytomegalovirus infection status. Using immunosequencing, the study profiled T cell repertoires from roughly 650 subjects and related those repertoires to cytomegalovirus serostatus. An early release that covered 500 to 800 HLA-typed donors contained about 300 gigabases of sequencing data and tens of millions of unique TCR sequences. Besides the first cohort of hundreds of subjects, a separate validation cohort made up of about 120 different subjects was used. Donor age, sex, ethnicity and CMV serostatus were collected together with the repertoire data. Roughly 5 DR-DQ haplotypes were handled as single units for association and clustering because linkage in the cohort was strong. All discovery cohort repertoires had been generated using a single sequencing platform. The aim of the study was to test whether cataloging public T cell receptors could identify signatures of past pathogen exposure. Across approximately 420 genotyped donors of the cohort, an average of about 240,000 unique TCR beta nucleotide sequences per donor were sequenced, and around 19% of those sequences were non-productive. Rather than using new phenotypic data, the later analysis identified candidate immune exposures from TCR beta sequences and from how often those sequences occurred across donors. An earlier analysis of 587 of the donors used high-throughput TCR beta sequencing to judge whether each TCR beta V gene segment behaved as functional or pseudogenic. Typing coverage differed by locus: A, B, C, DRB1 and DQB1 were typed in about 620-640 donors, DQA1 in about 560, DPA1 in approximately 610, and DPB1 in just under 490. A later genetic analysis used genome-wide SNP genotypes for about 65% of the roughly 670 donors, treating that subset as a discovery cohort. Of the roughly 400 genotyped donors, less than 85% were placed in the genetic ancestry cluster associated with self-reported Caucasian donors.

What the research found in general, with its limitations: Compared with equally common non-associated chains, HLA-associated TCR beta chains in a later analysis were more clonally expanded and had lower generation probabilities. In a later genetic analysis, fewer N-insertions in productive TCRs were reported among donors in an Asian-associated ancestry cluster than the roughly 700-donor mean. Presence/absence analyses assumed roughly uniform sequencing depth across donors, an assumption that may not hold. A further reported finding was that TCR beta sequences accurately predicted the HLA-A and HLA-B alleles for most subjects in the first cohort. Immune exposure information for the cohort was limited to CMV serostatus. A later analysis reported that several top co-occurrence clusters appeared linked to parvovirus B19, influenza, CMV and Epstein-Barr virus. Because HLA typing was unavailable for some donors at each locus, only the typed subset was used in association tests. The classifier was reported to diagnose cytomegalovirus status with high specificity and sensitivity in both the original and validation cohorts. A later genetic analysis associated a missense DCLRE1C variant with V-gene and J-gene trimming of TCR beta chains, and an independent cohort replicated the association. In an earlier analysis of 500 to 650 of the donors, most TCR beta V segments appeared in productive rearrangements about 87% or about 30% of the time, broadly matching IMGT annotations. A cluster of highly shared sequence variants was judged likely to represent a technical artifact of the sequencing pipeline. In a later analysis, most CMV-associated TCR beta chains were found to appear HLA-restricted, with HLA associations seemingly driven largely by CMV exposure. Specific HLA alleles were associated with over 15,000 TCR beta sequences at a false discovery rate of 0.05 in a later analysis. While some public TCRs were present in many individuals, most TCR sequences turned up only very rarely across donors. Only TCR beta chains were sequenced in this cohort, and the absence of alpha or paired-chain data limited detectable features. Linkage disequilibrium might explain the correlated functional status among segregating V segments, but an unknown experimental factor could not be ruled out. Because counts were too low, roughly 16 rarely observed V segments, including chromosome 9 orphons, were excluded from the earlier analysis of around 590 of the donors. It was suggested by the authors that the approach could potentially be generalized to other disease states and immunological phenotypes. The 87-base-pair reads could not distinguish some IMGT-functional V segments, including TRBV6-2 and TRBV6-3, so those segments were excluded. A total of 164 TCR beta chains were listed by the study as associated with cytomegalovirus. Assigning TCR associations to individual alleles was difficult when HLA alleles, especially DR and DQ, strongly co-occurred. In a later analysis, TCR association rates were found to vary across HLA loci, with the most associated TCRs seen for DRB1 alleles and the fewest for HLA-C alleles. In vitro tests confirmed that a few of the cytomegalovirus-associated TCR beta chains recognize cytomegalovirus antigens.

The method was the immunoSEQ multiplex PCR assay. A mixture of 60 forward primers for TCR Vbeta segments and 13 reverse primers for TCR Jbeta segments was used in the multiplex PCR. The CDR3 region of rearranged TCR beta genes was amplified from genomic DNA with a multiplex PCR assay. Amplified TCR beta libraries were sequenced as 87-base-pair reads on the Illumina HiSeq System. On the study's bioinformatics: In a later analysis, tens of millions of unique TCR beta chains were counted across the 500 to 850 repertoires, and some 10 million of these chains were shared by at least two donors. To remove PCR and sequencing errors, raw reads were error-corrected and collapsed into unique sequences using a nearest-neighbor algorithm that merged closely related sequences. V, D and J gene segments were assigned by aligning CDR3 sequences to IMGT reference sequences. For a sequence to be retained, a match of at least six nucleotides was required to both a V gene segment and a J gene segment. Rearrangements were classified as productive when the CDR3 lacked stop codons and remained in frame with V and J, and all other rearrangements were classified as non-productive. Following IMGT convention, CDR3 was defined as the stretch from the second conserved V-encoded cysteine up to the conserved J-encoded phenylalanine. The earlier analysis of 587 of the donors excluded any sequence lacking an unambiguous match to a single V gene segment. An earlier analysis of 587 of the donors called V segments functional above 56.7% productive rearrangements and segregating when the between-donor standard deviation exceeded 5%. To diagnose cytomegalovirus status from the catalog of TCR beta chain sequences, a statistical classification framework was built. A later analysis assigned V and J genes by comparing TCR nucleotide sequences with IMGT/GENE-DB human TR gene sequences. The TCRdist pipeline was used in a later analysis to assign CDR3 sequences and most-parsimonious VDJ recombination scenarios. In a later analysis, every TCR beta chain was defined by the combination of its CDR3 amino acid sequence and its V-gene family, and reads without a unique V-gene family were dropped. In a later analysis, 500 to 650 highly shared, low-generation-probability nucleotide sequences were removed to address suspected cross-contamination and a sequencing artifact. In a later analysis, a clonal expansion index was calculated for each public chain from normalized within-repertoire ranks of inferred template counts. Generation probabilities in a later analysis came from a VDJ recombination model fitted to out-of-frame rearrangements, and those results were checked against IGoR. Hypergeometric tests were used in a later analysis to score TCR-TCR, TCR-HLA and TCR-CMV co-occurrence, with a repertoire-size bias correction applied to the TCR pairs. To estimate false discovery rates, a later analysis permuted the HLA or CMV assignments 20 times. In a later analysis, co-occurring TCRs were grouped with DBSCAN, and TCRdist sequence similarity was added when clustering was performed within HLA-allele-positive subsets. Co-occurrence clustering excluded repertoires with fewer than 30,000 or more than 120,000 public chains, plus five with anomalous nucleotide sharing. TCRdb obtained this table from immuneACCESS and retained in-frame rearrangements with V and J assigned. These tables miss some clones; where compared with another copy, unresolved V genes account for less than half of the shortfall, and the remainder is unexplained. V and J calls and clone size follow that table, whereas D and trimming were derived from the DNA. Here the sample has some 90,000 clones; roughly 74% occur a single time. Around 14% of the sample is taken by the ten largest.

From the germline V gene, CDR1 is MGHRA and CDR2 is YSYEKL. V drops 0 bases and J drops 2 bases, leaving 7 bases in between. The CDR3 covers 14 residues, taking in both the cysteine and the phenylalanine. Only the CDR3 DNA is retained, 42 bases long and in frame from the first base. The cohort consisted of 670 or so healthy bone marrow donors. At the time of sampling, all cohort members were nominally healthy, though unrecorded immune exposures were likely present. The donor was CMV seropositive and belonged to the group of 250 to 300 seropositive cohort members. Every donor gave a peripheral blood sample, and the peripheral blood mononuclear cells from that sample were used for TCR beta sequencing. Genomic DNA extraction from the blood cell samples was performed with the Qiagen DNeasy Blood Extraction Kit. For this clone: Its target antigen remains unknown. No much larger clonotype is one base removed from it; base qualities were not supplied.

This sequence uses TRBV4-1 and TRBJ1-1, with no confident D gene call. This clonotype was obtained from a woman in her 70s in good health and CMV-seropositive. The sequencing sample was made of PBMCs. The CDR3 sequence is CASSQDRVNTEAFF. The DNA sequence is as follows: TGCGCCAGCAGCCAAGATCGGGTAAACACTGAAGCTTTCTTT.